This T cell receptor (beta chain) comes out of a study of blood T cells in healthy people across ages. Isolation yielded PBMCs, at least 6 million per sample, in every case. Note on this clonotype: Its cognate antigen is unknown.

The germline gives CDR1 LGHDT, CDR2 YNNKEL (reference sequence). There are 15 residues in the CDR3. Trimming left V 2 bases short and J 4 bases short, with 14 bases between. Broader study findings: Unsorted PBMCs blocked a conclusive comparison of naive and antigen-experienced cells. Age advanced and TCR beta diversity per million T cells fell, roughly linearly.

It was with a sample-barcoded 5' primer and a J-beta primer mix that a second PCR of about 6 to 12 cycles was run. TCRdb redid the calling of the 5' RACE reads with MiXCR, one entry per CDR3 protein. This sample has 700,000 or so distinct CDR3 sequences, with approximately 22% found just once. Sequencing was done on a sample of blood. This receptor was obtained from a man aged 70 or older in good health. V usage is TRBV3-1 and J usage is TRBJ1-1; D may be TRBD1 (5 bases). In nucleotides, the CDR3 is TGTGCCAGCAGCCAATCCGCCTTTGGGGGCACTGAAGCTTTCTTT. Its protein product is CASSQSAFGGTEAFF.